The clone carrying this TCR beta chain was seen repeatedly, ten times or more. Antigen unknown. This specimen belongs to a study of identical twins. Overall study findings and caveats: Out-of-frame sharing of TCR alpha in monozygotic twins was underestimated by models.

After template switching added a universal primer site, the resulting cDNA carried unique molecular identifiers. MiXCR, applied by TCRdb to the 5' RACE reads, yields one record per CDR3 protein. The table has about 700,000 distinct CDR3 sequences, 8.6% seen once. Germline lookup yields CDR1 SQVTM and CDR2 ANQGSEA. With 3 bases removed from V and 8 bases from J, the gap between germline ends came to 10 bases. The CDR3 loop spans 11 amino acids. This sample was shared with a second study, whose subject was yellow fever vaccine responses in identical twins. Turning to that study: Twins reportedly had a vaccine T cell response that seemed partly convergent, partly personalized.

The clonotype originates from a woman between 18 and 29 years old in good health. V is TRBV29-1 and J is TRBJ1-2; D possibly corresponds to TRBD1 (5 bases). Material: PBMCs. DNA of the CDR3: TGCAGCGTTGACACTAGGGACGGCTACACCTTC. Translated: CSVDTRDGYTF. Looking up the rest from reference TRBV29-1 and TRBJ1-2 gives the full variable domain: SAVISQKPSRDICQRGTSLTIQCQVDSQVTMMFWYRQQPGQSLTLIATANQGSEATYESGFVIDKFPISRPNLTFSTLTVSNMSPEDSSIYLCSVDTRDGYTFGSGTRLTVV.